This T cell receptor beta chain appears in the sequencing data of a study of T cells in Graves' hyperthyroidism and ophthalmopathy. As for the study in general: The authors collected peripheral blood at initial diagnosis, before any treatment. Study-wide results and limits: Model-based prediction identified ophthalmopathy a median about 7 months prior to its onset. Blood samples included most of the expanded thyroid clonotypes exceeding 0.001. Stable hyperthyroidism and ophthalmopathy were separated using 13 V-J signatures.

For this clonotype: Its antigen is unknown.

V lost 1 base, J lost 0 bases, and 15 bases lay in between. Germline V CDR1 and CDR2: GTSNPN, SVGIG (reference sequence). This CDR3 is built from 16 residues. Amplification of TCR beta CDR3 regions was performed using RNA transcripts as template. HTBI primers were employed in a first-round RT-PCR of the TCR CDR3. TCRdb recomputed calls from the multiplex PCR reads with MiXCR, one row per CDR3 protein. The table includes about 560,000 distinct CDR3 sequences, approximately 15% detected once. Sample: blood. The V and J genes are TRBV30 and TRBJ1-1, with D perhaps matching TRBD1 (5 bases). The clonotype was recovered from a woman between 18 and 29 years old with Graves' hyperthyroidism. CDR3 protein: CAWSGNLGRMNTEAFF. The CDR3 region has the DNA TGTGCCTGGAGTGGAAACCTGGGACGGATGAACACTGAAGCTTTCTTT.